What follows are 27 T cell receptor beta chains derived from one specimen sequenced in a study of blood T cell repertoires in COVID-19. Using immunoSEQ multiplex PCR, the repertoire was profiled, and TCRdb retains in-frame clones only, with some absent. The table shows 240,000 or so clones, with approximately 86% occurring only once. Sequencing was done on a sample of peripheral blood. The receptors were gathered from a woman aged 65 to 85 with active or convalescent COVID-19.

This clone has only a few counts. The chain employs TRBV29-1 and TRBJ1-1, with D perhaps matching TRBD1 (6 bases). The ends were cut back, 7 bases at V and 1 base at J, with 16 bases in the middle. The CDR3 sequence is 14 residues long. Per germline, CDR1 SQVTM and CDR2 ANQGSEA. The CDR3 DNA sequence: TGCAGCGCGTCGAGGACAGCGACGAACACTGAAGCTTTCTTT. The encoded protein is CSASRTATNTEAFF.

The sample holds a few counts of this clone. The rearrangement joins TRBV27 to TRBJ2-7; 8 bases map to TRBD1. This CDR3 spans 14 amino acids. Germline V gives CDR1 MNHEY, CDR2 SMNVEV (reference sequence). The V segment lost 6 bases and the J segment 0 bases; nucleotides outside the gene matches: 4. The CDR3 spells CASSGQGSSYEQYF. CDR3 nucleotides: TGTGCCAGCAGCGGACAGGGCAGCTCCTACGAGCAGTACTTC.

This chain connects TRBV5-6 to TRBJ1-4, with D hard to call. CDR1 is SGHDT, CDR2 YYEEEE, per germline. The V end lost 2 bases, the J end lost 3 bases, and 8 bases lay between the germline ends. This CDR3 contains 14 residues. CDR3 bases: TGTGCCAGCAGCTTCGGAGGTGCTAATGAAAAACTGTTTTTT. It encodes CASSFGGANEKLFF.

The V gene is TRBV7-2, the J gene TRBJ1-2; D is undetermined. The CDR3 is 15 residues long. Trimming shortened V by 8 bases and J by 4 bases, and 20 bases separated the two germline ends. The germline V gene has CDR1 SGHTA and CDR2 FQGNSA. CDR3 protein: CASAQPPQAIYGYTF. CDR3 DNA sequence: TGTGCCAGCGCTCAACCCCCCCAGGCTATCTATGGCTACACCTTC.

This sequence joins TRBV5-6 and TRBJ1-5, with D possibly TRBD1 on 6 matching bases. The CDR3 consists of 13 residues. The V gene lost 10 bases and the J gene lost 8 bases, with 19 bases spanning the gap. CDR1 is SGHDT, CDR2 YYEEEE, per germline. CDR3 loop: CAPRVGAAKPQHF. The CDR3 nucleotides are TGTGCCCCACGAGTGGGGGCTGCAAAGCCCCAGCATTTT.

This clone turned up a few times. The J gene is TRBJ1-2, the V gene TRBV27; weak D call: TRBD1 (5 bases). The CDR3 loop spans 13 amino acids. Trimming stripped 3 bases from V and 4 bases from J, with 9 bases between. Germline V gene lookup returns CDR1 MNHEY and CDR2 SMNVEV (reference sequence). CDR3 sequence reads: CASSLTAGYGYTF. The CDR3 DNA sequence: TGTGCCAGCAGTTTGACAGCCGGCTATGGCTACACCTTC.

The gene calls are TRBV7-2 and TRBJ2-7; D may be TRBD1 (5 bases). Germline CDR1 and CDR2: SGHTA and FQGNSA. Trimming removed 7 bases at V and 0 bases at J, with 13 bases between. This CDR3 has 14 amino acids. CDR3 bases: TGTGCCAGCACCCCTTACAGGAACTCCTACGAGCAGTACTTC. It translates to CASTPYRNSYEQYF.

The chain has TRBV2 and TRBJ1-3; a weak D match, TRBD1 (6 bases). Deletions cut 3 bases from V and 3 bases from J, with 9 bases between. Germline loops: CDR1 SNHLY, CDR2 FYNNEI. The CDR3 consists of 14 residues. The CDR3 loop reads CASSDDRIGNTIYF. CDR3 coding DNA: TGTGCCAGCAGTGATGACAGGATTGGAAACACCATATATTTT.

This chain connects TRBV7-2 to TRBJ2-2; 8 positions agree with TRBD1. Germline values: CDR1 SGHTA, CDR2 FQGNSA. The junction had 3 bases not matched to a gene; V was cut back by 3 bases and J by 6 bases. The CDR3 is made up of 14 amino acids. CDR3 region: CASSFQGAAGELFF. For the CDR3, the DNA is TGTGCCAGCAGCTTTCAGGGGGCGGCCGGGGAGCTGTTTTTT.

This CDR3 is CASNPGPGTEAFF. In DNA, the CDR3 is TGTGCCAGCAATCCAGGGCCTGGCACTGAAGCTTTCTTT. The chain recombines TRBV12-3 or TRBV12-4 with TRBJ1-1, with D perhaps matching TRBD1 (5 bases). V was cut by 7 bases and J by 4 bases, with 13 bases left in between. The CDR3 runs 13 residues.

The rearrangement uses TRBV6-5 and TRBJ1-4; 10 bases line up with TRBD1. Germline values: CDR1 MNHEY, CDR2 SVGAGI. J gave up 8 bases and V 6 bases, and 9 bases lay outside the gene matches. CDR3 length: 15 residues. CDR3 protein: CASSPGATGGEKLFF. CDR3 nucleotide sequence: TGTGCCAGCAGCCCAGGGGCGACAGGGGGCGAAAAACTGTTTTTT.

The chain uses TRBV6-2 or TRBV6-3 and TRBJ2-2, with 10 bases fitting TRBD2. The CDR3 length is 19 residues. Germline loops: CDR1 MNHEY, CDR2 SVGEGT. V dropped 2 bases and J dropped 1; count of bases not matched to a gene: 10. CDR3: CASSYEASGGRGNTGELFF. The DNA of the CDR3 is TGTGCCAGCAGTTACGAGGCTAGCGGGGGCCGAGGGAACACCGGGGAGCTGTTTTTT.

The V call is TRBV5-4, the J call TRBJ2-7, with D maybe TRBD1 (6 bases). The CDR3 is 15 amino acids. Germline CDR1 is SGHNT and CDR2 is YYREEE (reference sequence). V was trimmed by 2 bases and J by 2 bases, leaving 14 bases between them. Here the CDR3 DNA reads TGTGCCAGCAGCTTCTATACAGGGAACACCTACGAGCAGTACTTC. Translating it yields CASSFYTGNTYEQYF.

This chain connects TRBV7-9 to TRBJ2-3; D not resolved. With 2 bases removed from V and 4 bases from J, the gap between germline ends came to 7 bases. The CDR3 spans 13 residues. The V gene's germline CDR1 is SEHNR and CDR2 FQNEAQ (reference sequence). This CDR3 is CASSLLGADTQYF. The CDR3 DNA reads TGTGCCAGCAGCTTATTAGGAGCAGATACGCAGTATTTT.

This chain links TRBV6-5 with TRBJ2-5; TRBD2 aligns across 7 bases. Germline V lookup: CDR1 MNHEY, CDR2 SVGAGI. The CDR3 contains 13 residues. With V trimmed by 8 bases and J by 7 bases, 10 bases remained unmatched. CDR3 sequence reads: CASSAGSGGTQYF. The DNA of the CDR3 is TGTGCCAGCTCGGCGGGCTCGGGGGGGACCCAGTACTTC.

This chain uses TRBV3-1 (or the pseudogene TRBV3-2) with TRBJ2-1; 13 bases are a match to TRBD2. This CDR3 region has 15 residues. CDR1 is LGHDT and CDR2 is YNNKEL in the germline V gene (reference sequence). The trim removed 4 bases at V and 8 bases at J, leaving 5 bases unmatched. CDR3 nucleotides: TGTGCCAGCAGCCTTGGGACTAGCGGGGATTATGAGCAGTTCTTC. Amino acids: CASSLGTSGDYEQFF.

The rearrangement joins TRBV24-1 to TRBJ2-2; 9 positions agree with TRBD2. With 1 base clipped from V and 5 bases from J, the junction kept 4 bases outside the gene matches. CDR1 and CDR2 from the germline V gene are KGHDR and SFDVKD. The CDR3 is made up of 16 amino acids. CDR3 amino acids: CATSDLRRGGTGELFF. The CDR3 DNA reads TGTGCCACCAGTGATTTACGGCGGGGGGGAACCGGGGAGCTGTTTTTT.

The rearrangement joins TRBV6-5 to TRBJ2-1; D gene ambiguous. The CDR3 has 13 residues. CDR1 is MNHEY and CDR2 is SVGAGI in the germline V gene. V lost 7 bases, J lost 4 bases, and 11 bases lay in between. CDR3 residues: CASIPPIYNEQFF. The CDR3 DNA sequence: TGTGCCAGCATCCCCCCCATTTACAATGAGCAGTTCTTC.

This clone was recorded once. This chain links TRBV6-5 with TRBJ2-3, with 8 bases identical to TRBD1. The germline V gene encodes CDR1 MNHEY and CDR2 SVGAGI. The V and J ends lost 6 bases and 0 bases, in that order; junction bases with no gene match: 5. The CDR3 contains 15 residues. CDR3 bases: TGTGCCAGCAGAATAGACAGGGGAAGCACAGATACGCAGTATTTT. Translated, it gives CASRIDRGSTDTQYF.

The chain joins TRBV5-1 to TRBJ2-2, with a weak D call TRBD1 (5 bases). The germline V and J ends were trimmed by 4 bases and 0 bases, with 13 bases remaining between them. The CDR3 consists of 16 residues. CDR1 and CDR2 (germline): SGHRS, YFSETQ. The CDR3 spells CASSPSGQSNTGELFF. The DNA of the CDR3 is TGCGCCAGCAGCCCCTCCGGACAATCGAACACCGGGGAGCTGTTTTTT.

The chain carries TRBV11-2 and TRBJ1-5; perhaps TRBD1 as D (5 bases). The CDR3 runs to 18 residues. Deletions cut 1 base from V and 2 bases from J, with 18 bases between. Germline V gene sequence: CDR1 SGHAT, CDR2 FQNNGV. CDR3 loop: CASSLGNRIGSGNQPQHF. The CDR3 coding sequence is TGTGCCAGCAGCTTAGGCAACAGGATCGGCAGTGGCAATCAGCCCCAGCATTTT.

The genes are TRBV12-3 or TRBV12-4 and TRBJ2-2, with no clear D. The CDR3 spans 12 residues. The V gene lost 5 bases and the J gene lost 3 bases, with 4 bases spanning the gap. The DNA for the CDR3 is TGTGCCAGCAGTCTCTACACCGGGGAGCTGTTTTTT. It is translated as CASSLYTGELFF.

The chain employs TRBV5-4 and TRBJ2-5; 8 nucleotides align to TRBD2. The V and J ends lost 2 bases and 5 bases, in that order; junction bases with no gene match: 8. The length of the CDR3 is 15 residues. The germline V gene has CDR1 SGHNT and CDR2 YYREEE (reference sequence). CDR3 loop: CASSFDTSGRETQYF. The CDR3 DNA reads as TGTGCCAGCAGCTTCGATACTAGCGGACGGGAGACCCAGTACTTC.

The chain is built from TRBV5-5 and TRBJ1-3; D not certain. Germline assignment: CDR1 SGHKS and CDR2 YYEKEE (reference sequence). Trimming pared 6 bases from V and 2 bases from J, leaving 18 bases between. The CDR3 length is 16 residues. CDR3 in amino acids: CASTPRSPTAGNTIYF. DNA of the CDR3: TGTGCCAGCACCCCTAGGTCCCCCACTGCTGGAAACACCATATATTTT.

V is TRBV6-4 and J is TRBJ2-3; 7 bases agree with TRBD1. CDR3 length: 15 residues. Germline CDR1 and CDR2: MRHNA and SNTAGT. Trimming at V came to 3 bases and at J to 1 base, leaving 4 bases not matched to a gene. This CDR3 is CASSETGDGTDTQYF. DNA for the CDR3: TGTGCCAGCAGTGAAACAGGGGATGGCACAGATACGCAGTATTTT.

V and J are TRBV7-2 and TRBJ1-5; D is uncertain. Trimming removed 1 base from V and 12 bases from J, with 22 bases in between. This CDR3 spans 16 amino acids. Germline V gives CDR1 SGHTA, CDR2 FQGNSA. The CDR3 spells CASSLGGLAGSADQHF. CDR3 coding DNA: TGTGCCAGCAGCTTAGGTGGACTAGCGGGGTCCGCTGACCAGCATTTT.

The table lists this clone with a count of one. The genes are TRBV5-1 and TRBJ2-2, with 10 bases fitting TRBD1. The trim removed 3 bases at V and 6 bases at J, leaving 5 bases unmatched. Germline assignment: CDR1 SGHRS and CDR2 YFSETQ. The CDR3 is 15 amino acids. CDR3 loop: CASSWTGGAAGELFF. The CDR3 DNA follows: TGCGCCAGCAGCTGGACAGGGGGAGCGGCCGGGGAGCTGTTTTTT.